This entry features one T cell receptor beta chain sequence. The antigen remains undetermined. The same CDR3 arises from other DNA sequences in this sample as well. This specimen comes from a study of CD8+ T cells in alopecia areata. Turning to the study itself: Tofacitinib ran 6 to 18 months, followed by 6 months off drug.

Germline V lookup: CDR1 MGHRA, CDR2 YSYEKL. With 0 bases removed from V and 1 base from J, the gap between germline ends came to 5 bases. The CDR3 covers 14 residues. General study findings and limits: Scalp samples also yield sequences from resident alphabeta T cells of normal skin. In scalp and blood, many expanded lesional clones persisted during tofacitinib.

Sequencing relied on a cDNA template that was reverse transcribed from extracted RNA. Generated by immunoSEQ multiplex PCR, the TCRdb table keeps only in-frame clones and is missing some. The sample has about 200,000 clones, around 60% seen once; the top ten hold approximately 3.3%. Treatment denoted: oral pan-JAK inhibitor, 5-10 mg twice daily. Researchers took lesional scalp punch biopsies and peripheral blood from people who were alopecia areata patients. The sequencing here drew on CD4+ T cells sorted from blood, taken at week 4, from a patient treated with tofacitinib. This TCR was recovered from a human donor with alopecia areata. The chain uses TRBV4-1 and TRBJ2-3; no clear D. CDR3 in DNA: TGCGCCAGCAGCCAAGATCGGGGCACAGATACGCAGTATTTT. This gives the protein CASSQDRGTDTQYF.